This T cell receptor (beta chain) is drawn from a study of blood T cell repertoires in COVID-19. Background on the study: Both acute and convalescent COVID-19 samples were obtained from the United States, Italy and Spain. In each case, the material was cDNA or gDNA derived from T cells, B-cell-depleted T cells, or PBMCs.

Original processing methods: From reference gene primer amplification, estimates of nucleated cell counts were derived. Assay used: immunoSEQ multiplex PCR; TCRdb lists only in-frame clones, some missing. V and J calls and clone size come straight from that table; D and trimming were deduced from the DNA. The data show approximately 300,000 clones, about 83% seen once. The CDR3 is 17 residues long. Germline V lookup: CDR1 KGHSH, CDR2 LQKENI. J lost 5 bases, V lost 6 bases, and 16 bases had no gene match. Material: peripheral blood. The chain carries TRBV18 and TRBJ2-1, with 7 positions matching TRBD2. This clonotype originated in a woman between 45 and 60 years old with acute or convalescent COVID-19. The CDR3 reads CASSLRRGFGTNNEQFF. The CDR3 bases are TGTGCCAGCTCCCTCCGGCGGGGATTTGGGACTAACAATGAGCAGTTCTTC.